This record concerns one TCR beta chain sequence. The data were taken from a study of blood T cell repertoires in COVID-19. Study details: The United States, Italy and Spain supplied acute and convalescent COVID-19 samples.

Grouping used clinical history reported by participants in a survey and questionnaire. The assay was immunoSEQ multiplex PCR, and TCRdb's table has in-frame clones only and misses some. The data contain some 330,000 clones, more than 85% of them singletons. The CDR3 runs to 16 residues. The V gene's germline CDR1 is SEHNR and CDR2 FQNEAQ (reference sequence). V lost 4 bases, J lost 2 bases, and 8 bases stayed unmatched. The rearrangement joins TRBV7-9 to TRBJ2-5, with 9 bases that match TRBD1. The TCR was taken from a woman in her twenties or thirties who had recovered from COVID-19. Specimen: PBMCs or T cells enriched from blood (not recorded which). This CDR3 is CASSSNYRGRQETQYF. CDR3 nucleotides: TGTGCCAGCAGCTCTAACTACAGGGGGCGGCAAGAGACCCAGTACTTC.